This T cell receptor (beta chain) appears in the sequencing data of a study of blood T cell repertoires in COVID-19. The wider study: Sources were T cells, B-cell-depleted T cells, or PBMCs; the material itself was cDNA or gDNA.

Produced via immunoSEQ multiplex PCR; TCRdb's table is partial and in-frame only. This table has some 250,000 clones, around 90% appearing once. The J segment lost 4 bases and the V segment lost 5 bases, leaving 10 bases of the junction unmatched. Per the germline V gene, CDR1 is SSHAT and CDR2 is FNYEAQ (reference sequence). The CDR3 totals 16 residues. The V gene is TRBV7-7, the J gene TRBJ2-2; 7 nucleotides line up with TRBD1. This receptor was obtained from a young woman with acute or convalescent COVID-19. Material for sequencing was peripheral blood. Written as DNA, the CDR3 is TGTGCCAGCAGCCCCCGGACAGGCGACGGCACCGGGGAGCTGTTTTTT. Translation: CASSPRTGDGTGELFF. Drawing the rest from reference TRBV7-7 and TRBJ2-2, the complete variable domain is GAGVSQSPRYKVTKRGQDVTLRCDPISSHATLYWYQQALGQGPEFLTYFNYEAQPDKSGLPSDRFSAERPEGSISTLTIQRTEQRDSAMYRCASSPRTGDGTGELFFGEGSRLTVL.